This TCR beta chain is drawn from a study of T cells in Graves' hyperthyroidism and ophthalmopathy. Findings and limits, study-wide: Ophthalmopathy was identified by the model a median around 6.3 months ahead of onset. Most expanded thyroid clonotypes above 0.001 recurred in blood.

The CDR3 contains 14 residues. In germline, CDR1 is DFQATT, CDR2 SNEGSKA (reference sequence). V was shortened by 3 bases and J by 3 bases, with 13 bases between the two germline ends. Authors of the study amplified TCR beta CDR3 regions from RNA transcripts. A set of HTBI primers served as the primers for a first-round RT-PCR of the TCR CDR3. MiXCR, run by TCRdb on the multiplex PCR reads, gives a single entry per CDR3 protein. The data hold a few hundred thousand distinct CDR3 sequences, with 15% to 18% observed a single time. Remarks on this clonotype: Its antigen is still unknown.

Patients between 18 and 65 years old had hyperthyroidism, newly diagnosed and lasting under 2 months. This sequence joins TRBV20-1 and TRBJ2-3, with D perhaps given as TRBD1 or TRBD2 (5 bases each). The sequenced sample was blood. The receptor was derived from a woman aged 25 to 39 with Graves' hyperthyroidism. CDR3 bases: TGCAGTGCTAGGAGGGACCGGGTTACAGATACGCAGTATTTT. It is translated as CSARRDRVTDTQYF.